This TCR beta chain was sequenced for a study of regulatory T cells in long-lasting Graves disease (dated by TCRdb to the early 2020s). For the study in its entirety: Newly diagnosed Graves' disease patients had taken antithyroid drugs for less than 3 months. Peripheral blood TCR sequencing and RNA sequencing compared persistent Graves' disease patients with newly diagnosed Graves' disease patients. The study took place in China and was registered as a clinical trial. A total of around 33 samples were covered by TCR sequencing, comprising some 13 persistent and around 20 newly diagnosed Graves' disease patients. The research as a whole found: Sequencing and analysis were restricted to the TCR beta chain. Persistent disease showed preferential use of TRBV28, TRBJ1-2 and TRBJ2-5, whereas newly diagnosed disease favored TRBV20-1 and TRBJ2-1. Compared with newly diagnosed patients, patients with persistent Graves' disease had lower TCR Shannon entropy and fewer highly expanded clones, which suggests clonal expansion. The authors acknowledged the small sample size as a limitation that may reduce accuracy. Patients with persistent disease shared more public clonotypes (approximately 2,500) than newly diagnosed patients did (966). Peripheral blood alone was examined, since thyroid tissue, which constituted the primary lesion, could not be accessed.

The library was generated by multiplex PCR. Sequenced on an Illumina HiSeq 4000. TCR beta libraries were built with iRepertoire HTBI primers and Arm-PCR amplification of CDR3 regions. PCR products were gel purified before sequencing. From the authors' description of their analysis: Gene usage analysis of CDR3 amino acid clonotypes used the 60 to 75 TRBV and about 14 TRBJ segments found across samples. COPE and FqMerger were used to merge filtered high-quality paired reads into contigs. Contigs were aligned with BLAST to IMGT TRBV, TRBD and TRBJ reference genes, and CDR3 was defined per IMGT. Highly expanded clones were defined as clonotypes with a frequency above 0.1%. Shannon entropy was used to measure repertoire diversity, and the Gini coefficient was used to measure V-J evenness. A clonotype was considered public if more than one individual shared it. TCRdb reran the public reads through fastp at Q25 and MiXCR, keeping productive beta chains. One record per CDR3 amino acid sequence lists the most common genes and DNA. In this record, the V and J calls reflect TCRdb's handling and not the investigators' own analysis. The sample includes 510,000 or so distinct CDR3 sequences, with around 11% observed a single time. The top ten clones comprise roughly 8.9% of the sample.

CDR1 is given as DFQATT and CDR2 as SNEGSKA, both from the germline V gene (reference sequence). V lost 0 bases and J lost 7 bases; the stretch between them is 12 bases long. Measured from the cysteine to the phenylalanine, the CDR3 is 13 residues long. Only the CDR3 portion is preserved as DNA: 39 bases, with reading frame beginning at the first base. This clonotype was seen repeatedly, ten times or more. Its cognate antigen has yet to be identified. No base quality values were provided; no much bigger clone lies one nucleotide off. The time point label for this specimen denotes: newly diagnosed GD, antithyroid drugs for less than 3 months. RNA was extracted from PBMCs in TRIzol for both TCR sequencing and RNA sequencing. The diagnosis of Graves' disease was made according to American Thyroid Association guidelines. Recruitment of patients was carried out at an endocrinology department in Xi'an, China. Each patient gave around 9 milliliters of peripheral blood, collected in an EDTA anticoagulant tube. Ficoll Paque Plus density gradient separation was used to isolate PBMCs, and no additional T cell sorting was done. An Agilent 2100 Bioanalyzer and agarose gel were used to check RNA quality, while a NanoDrop 2000 measured RNA concentration.

In addition, the sample was reused for a study of T cells in Graves' hyperthyroidism and ophthalmopathy. The second paper further reports: A patient counted as having stable Graves' hyperthyroidism if no progression to ophthalmopathy occurred over 18 months of follow-up. Hyperthyroidism patients were newly diagnosed, with disease duration under 2 months, and aged 18 to 65 years. Patients with uncontrolled infections, other autoimmune diseases, pregnancy or lactation were excluded. Diagnoses were based on clinical symptoms, serum thyroxine and TRAb, thyroid ultrasound and orbital computed tomography. A first-round RT-PCR of the TCR CDR3 used the HTBI primer set with the Qiagen OneStep RT-PCR kit. Most expanded thyroid clonotypes (frequency above 0.001) were also detected in blood, suggesting blood repertoires may reflect thyroid immune responses. A model built on a 13 V-J signature distinguished ophthalmopathy from stable hyperthyroidism, reaching approximately 89% sensitivity and 81.08% specificity in cross-validation and 80%/75% in testing. In validation, progression to ophthalmopathy was predicted by the model with 55% to 71% sensitivity and 72.22% specificity, a median of approximately 6.5 months before onset. To identify TCR V-J signatures that set the groups apart, the researchers used a discovery cohort of 90 to 100 patients, made up of under 50 with Graves' ophthalmopathy and some 55 with stable Graves' hyperthyroidism. Prospective prediction of ophthalmopathy was tested in an independent validation cohort of 18 to 20 hyperthyroidism patients and 17 patients who later progressed to ophthalmopathy. The roughly 99 discovery patients were divided at random into training and test sets in a 7:3 ratio. The study also compared thyroid tissue and blood T-cell repertoires from about six Graves' hyperthyroidism patients. After blood sampling, hyperthyroidism patients were treated with methimazole at a starting dose of 30 mg daily, and ophthalmopathy patients were treated with high-dose intravenous methylprednisolone. A second multiplex PCR round built the libraries, followed by size selection and purification. Paired-end sequencing of the libraries was performed with 100 bp reads on an Illumina HiSeq2000. SOAPnuke was used to process the raw data, removing reads that contained adapters or uncalled bases, had a mean Phred below 15, or lacked an exact match to the constant primer or identifier. High-quality paired reads were merged using COPE v1.2.5, and each unique nucleotide sequence was defined as a clonotype. MiTCR v1.1 was used to align the clonotypes against IMGT TRBV, TRBD and TRBJ reference segments. Only V-J combinations with frequency above 0.0001, covering 99.2% of repertoires, were analysed. The TCS score was defined as the ratio of F50 (clonal expansion) to E x V (chaos), calculated using BLOSUM62-based TCRdist between CDR3 peptides within each V-J. Welch's t-statistics and random forest reduced 450 to 600 V-J features to 10 to 15, which were used in a naive Bayes classifier (R e1071). Sample size was not statistically predetermined, and investigators were not blinded to group allocation. The paper reports TCR Vbeta CDR3 sequencing of 130 to 150 peripheral blood samples: fewer than 50 ophthalmopathy, fewer than 85 hyperthyroidism and roughly 17 progressor patients.

The sample consisted of peripheral blood mononuclear cells (PBMCs), taken at new diagnosis, from a patient treated with antithyroid drugs. The sequence came from a woman aged 25 to 39 with Graves disease. Donor details come from another sample of the same person, matched by shared clones. This sequence uses TRBV20-1 and TRBJ1-1; the D gene remains uncertain. The CDR3 amino acid sequence is: CSARDRVQIEAFF. The DNA sequence follows: TGCAGTGCTAGAGATCGCGTACAGATTGAAGCTTTCTTT.